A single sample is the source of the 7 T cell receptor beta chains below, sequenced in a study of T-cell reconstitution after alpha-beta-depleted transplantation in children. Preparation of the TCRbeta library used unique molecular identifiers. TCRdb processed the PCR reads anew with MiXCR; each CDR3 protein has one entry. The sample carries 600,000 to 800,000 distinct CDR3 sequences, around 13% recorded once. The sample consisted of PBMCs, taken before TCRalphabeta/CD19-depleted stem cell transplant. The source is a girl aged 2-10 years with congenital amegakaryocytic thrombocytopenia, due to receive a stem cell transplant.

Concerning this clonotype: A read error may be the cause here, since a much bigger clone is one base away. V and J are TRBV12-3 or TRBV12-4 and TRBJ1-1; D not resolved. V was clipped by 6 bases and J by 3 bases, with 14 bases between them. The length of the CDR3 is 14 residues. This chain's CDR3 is CASSPSYTDTEAFF. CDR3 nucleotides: TGTGCCAGCAGCCCCTCCTATACGGACACTGAAGCTTTCTTT.

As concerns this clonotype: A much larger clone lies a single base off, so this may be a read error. The CDR3 DNA sequence: TGCGCCAGCAGCCCGGACGCCTCGAACACTGAAGCTTTCTTT. It translates to CASSPDASNTEAFF. The chain combines TRBV5-1 with TRBJ1-1; D is ambiguous. Germline V gene sequence: CDR1 SGHRS, CDR2 YFSETQ. This CDR3 spans 14 amino acids. The V end lost 4 bases, the J end lost 1 base, and 11 bases lay between the germline ends.

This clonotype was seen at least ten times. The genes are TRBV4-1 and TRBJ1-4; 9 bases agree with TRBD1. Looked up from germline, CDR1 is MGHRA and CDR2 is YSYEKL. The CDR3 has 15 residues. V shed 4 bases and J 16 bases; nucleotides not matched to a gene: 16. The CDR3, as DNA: TGCGCCAGCAGCCCCGAGGACAGGGGATCCCTTACGAGGTTTTTT. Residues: CASSPEDRGSLTRFF.

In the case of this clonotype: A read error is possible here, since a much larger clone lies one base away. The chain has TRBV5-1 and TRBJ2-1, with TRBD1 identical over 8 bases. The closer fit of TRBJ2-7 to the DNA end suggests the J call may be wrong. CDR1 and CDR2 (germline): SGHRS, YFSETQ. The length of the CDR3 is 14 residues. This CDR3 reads CASSFRTGNNEQYF. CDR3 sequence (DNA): TGCGCCAGCAGCTTCCGGACAGGGAATAATGAGCAGTACTTC.

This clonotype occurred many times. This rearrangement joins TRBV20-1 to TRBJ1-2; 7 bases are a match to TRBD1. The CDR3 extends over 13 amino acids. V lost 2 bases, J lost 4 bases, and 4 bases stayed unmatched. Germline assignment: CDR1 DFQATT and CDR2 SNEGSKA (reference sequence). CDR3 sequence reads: CSARTGTVYGYTF. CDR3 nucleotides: TGCAGTGCTAGAACTGGGACAGTCTATGGCTACACCTTC.

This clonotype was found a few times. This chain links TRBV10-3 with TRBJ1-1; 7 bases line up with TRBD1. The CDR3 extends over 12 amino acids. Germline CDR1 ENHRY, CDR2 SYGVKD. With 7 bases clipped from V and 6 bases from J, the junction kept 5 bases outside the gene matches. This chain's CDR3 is CAITNTGAEAFF. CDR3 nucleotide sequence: TGTGCCATCACAAACACAGGGGCTGAAGCTTTCTTT.

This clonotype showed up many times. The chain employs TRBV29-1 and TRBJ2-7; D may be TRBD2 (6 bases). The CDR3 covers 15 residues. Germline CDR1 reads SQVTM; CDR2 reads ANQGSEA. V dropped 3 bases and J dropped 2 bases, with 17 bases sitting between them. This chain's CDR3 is CSVELRGDLAYEQYF. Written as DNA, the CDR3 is TGCAGCGTTGAGCTTCGCGGGGACTTAGCCTACGAGCAGTACTTC.